These T cell receptor beta chains were read from a single sample in a study of blood T cells in healthy people across ages. TCRdb ran MiXCR on the 5' RACE reads and lists one entry per CDR3 protein. Of over 1,500,000 distinct CDR3 sequences listed, 40% to 55% are singletons. Source material: blood. These receptors all come from a woman in her forties in good health. The CDR3 runs from the conserved cysteine through the conserved F or W. Fields, in order: V gene, J gene, D gene, clone size, CDR3 protein, CDR3 DNA. The D gene is left open where the match is weak. Not all rows give a size; the values are once, few, many and, for expanded clones, a class.

v_gene: TRBV6-2/TRBV6-3
j_gene: TRBJ2-7
d_gene: TRBD2
abundance: .
CDR3aa: CASSGLARTHEQYF
CDR3nt: TGTGCCAGCAGCGGACTAGCGAGGACCCACGAGCAGTACTTC

v_gene: TRBV20-1
j_gene: TRBJ2-2
d_gene: .
abundance: .
CDR3aa: CSATSFRNTGELFF
CDR3nt: TGCAGTGCTACTTCATTCCGAAACACCGGGGAGCTGTTTTTT

v_gene: TRBV7-2
j_gene: TRBJ2-7
d_gene: TRBD1
abundance: .
CDR3aa: CASSPRMHRGISYEQYF
CDR3nt: TGTGCCAGCAGCCCCAGAATGCACAGGGGAATCTCCTACGAGCAGTACTTC

v_gene: TRBV3-1
j_gene: TRBJ2-5
d_gene: .
abundance: .
CDR3aa: CASSQDIGAKETQYF
CDR3nt: TGTGCCAGCAGCCAAGATATAGGGGCCAAGGAGACCCAGTACTTC

v_gene: TRBV20-1
j_gene: TRBJ1-1
d_gene: .
abundance: .
CDR3aa: CSASTQRAGEITEAFF
CDR3nt: TGCAGTGCTAGCACGCAGCGGGCAGGGGAGATCACTGAAGCTTTCTTT

v_gene: TRBV29-1
j_gene: TRBJ2-3
d_gene: .
abundance: .
CDR3aa: CSVGVPPAGDTQYF
CDR3nt: TGCAGCGTTGGGGTCCCTCCCGCAGGGGATACGCAGTATTTT

v_gene: TRBV28
j_gene: TRBJ1-5
d_gene: .
abundance: .
CDR3aa: CATTGGNQPQHF
CDR3nt: TGTGCCACCACCGGGGGCAATCAGCCCCAGCATTTT

v_gene: TRBV6-5
j_gene: TRBJ2-3
d_gene: .
abundance: .
CDR3aa: CARPILRGKGYF
CDR3nt: TGTGCCAGGCCTATACTCCGCGGGAAGGGGTATTTT

v_gene: TRBV7-9
j_gene: TRBJ2-6
d_gene: .
abundance: .
CDR3aa: CASRPRPSAPSGANVLTF
CDR3nt: TGTGCCAGCAGACCGCGTCCTAGCGCCCCCTCTGGGGCCAACGTCCTGACTTTC

v_gene: TRBV20-1
j_gene: TRBJ1-2
d_gene: TRBD1
abundance: .
CDR3aa: CSARESPGGSYTF
CDR3nt: TGCAGTGCTAGAGAGTCCCCAGGGGGCAGCTACACCTTC

v_gene: TRBV12-3/TRBV12-4
j_gene: TRBJ2-5
d_gene: .
abundance: few
CDR3aa: CASRKTSSVKTQYF
CDR3nt: TGTGCCAGCAGAAAAACCTCTTCTGTGAAGACCCAGTACTTC

v_gene: TRBV4-1
j_gene: TRBJ1-2
d_gene: TRBD1
abundance: .
CDR3aa: CASSQAGQGANYGYTF
CDR3nt: TGCGCCAGCAGCCAAGCCGGACAGGGGGCTAACTATGGCTACACCTTC

v_gene: TRBV5-1
j_gene: TRBJ2-5
d_gene: .
abundance: .
CDR3aa: CASSLYPLTTGQETQYF
CDR3nt: TGCGCCAGCAGCTTGTACCCCCTGACTACAGGGCAAGAGACCCAGTACTTC

v_gene: TRBV20-1
j_gene: TRBJ2-7
d_gene: .
abundance: .
CDR3aa: CSASEGGREQYF
CDR3nt: TGCAGTGCTAGCGAGGGGGGGCGCGAGCAGTACTTC

v_gene: TRBV5-1
j_gene: TRBJ2-5
d_gene: .
abundance: .
CDR3aa: CDSSFGRRPTPGTQYF
CDR3nt: TGCGACAGCAGTTTTGGTCGACGTCCCACCCCAGGGACCCAGTACTTC

v_gene: TRBV2
j_gene: TRBJ1-2
d_gene: TRBD1
abundance: .
CDR3aa: CATRLQGAGGYTF
CDR3nt: TGTGCCACCAGATTACAGGGGGCGGGTGGCTACACCTTC

v_gene: TRBV6-5
j_gene: TRBJ1-1
d_gene: .
abundance: .
CDR3aa: CATRADAWNTEAFF
CDR3nt: TGTGCCACCAGAGCGGACGCCTGGAACACTGAAGCTTTCTTT

v_gene: TRBV28
j_gene: TRBJ1-2
d_gene: .
abundance: .
CDR3aa: CASSFSSYGYTF
CDR3nt: TGTGCCAGCAGTTTTTCATCCTATGGCTACACCTTC

v_gene: TRBV2
j_gene: TRBJ2-3
d_gene: .
abundance: few
CDR3aa: CASASEGRQYF
CDR3nt: TGTGCCAGCGCCTCGGAGGGGCGGCAGTATTTT

v_gene: TRBV28
j_gene: TRBJ1-4
d_gene: .
abundance: .
CDR3aa: CASSSNRVSTNEKLFF
CDR3nt: TGTGCCAGCAGTTCGAACAGGGTCTCTACTAATGAAAAACTGTTTTTT

v_gene: TRBV24-1
j_gene: TRBJ2-1
d_gene: .
abundance: .
CDR3aa: CATISSYNEQFF
CDR3nt: TGTGCCACCATTAGCTCATACAATGAGCAGTTCTTC

v_gene: TRBV7-9
j_gene: TRBJ1-1
d_gene: .
abundance: .
CDR3aa: CASSYPRGASDTEAFF
CDR3nt: TGTGCCAGCAGCTACCCGAGGGGGGCGAGCGACACTGAAGCTTTCTTT

v_gene: TRBV15
j_gene: TRBJ1-6
d_gene: .
abundance: few
CDR3aa: CATSRALNNSPLHF
CDR3nt: TGTGCCACCAGCAGGGCCCTCAATAATTCACCCCTCCACTTT

v_gene: TRBV6-6
j_gene: TRBJ2-2
d_gene: TRBD2
abundance: .
CDR3aa: CASSRTSGGIGELFF
CDR3nt: TGTGCCAGCAGCCGGACTAGCGGGGGAATCGGGGAGCTGTTTTTT

v_gene: TRBV28
j_gene: TRBJ2-4
d_gene: TRBD2
abundance: .
CDR3aa: CAGRTRAKNIQYF
CDR3nt: TGTGCCGGCAGGACTAGGGCCAAAAACATTCAGTACTTC

v_gene: TRBV20-1
j_gene: TRBJ2-4
d_gene: .
abundance: .
CDR3aa: CSARGTSENIQYF
CDR3nt: TGCAGTGCTAGAGGGACGAGTGAGAACATTCAGTACTTC

v_gene: TRBV24-1
j_gene: TRBJ2-7
d_gene: .
abundance: few
CDR3aa: CATSRGGEQYF
CDR3nt: TGTGCCACCAGTCGGGGAGGCGAGCAGTACTTC

v_gene: TRBV7-9
j_gene: TRBJ2-7
d_gene: .
abundance: many
CDR3aa: CASSLGPLEQYF
CDR3nt: TGTGCCAGCAGCTTAGGGCCTCTCGAGCAGTACTTC

v_gene: TRBV6-6
j_gene: TRBJ2-1
d_gene: .
abundance: .
CDR3aa: CAIGGDRYNEQFF
CDR3nt: TGTGCCATCGGGGGGGACAGGTACAATGAGCAGTTCTTC

v_gene: TRBV12-3/TRBV12-4
j_gene: TRBJ2-1
d_gene: .
abundance: few
CDR3aa: CASSFPSGGRDEQFF
CDR3nt: TGTGCCAGCAGTTTCCCCTCGGGGGGCAGAGATGAGCAGTTCTTC

v_gene: TRBV13
j_gene: TRBJ2-7
d_gene: .
abundance: .
CDR3aa: CASSEAYQTGQEEQYF
CDR3nt: TGTGCCAGCAGCGAGGCCTATCAGACGGGACAAGAGGAGCAGTACTTC

v_gene: TRBV28
j_gene: TRBJ1-6
d_gene: TRBD1
abundance: .
CDR3aa: CASSLLRVPRGHRSRRSPLHF
CDR3nt: TGTGCCAGCAGTTTATTGCGAGTGCCGAGGGGGCACCGAAGTCGACGTTCACCCCTCCACTTT

v_gene: TRBV5-1
j_gene: TRBJ2-1
d_gene: TRBD1
abundance: .
CDR3aa: CASKTTGTGPYNEQFF
CDR3nt: TGCGCCAGCAAAACGACCGGGACAGGACCATACAATGAGCAGTTCTTC

v_gene: TRBV3-1
j_gene: TRBJ2-5
d_gene: TRBD2
abundance: .
CDR3aa: CASSQVISGFSEETQYF
CDR3nt: TGTGCCAGCAGCCAAGTTATTAGCGGGTTTTCGGAAGAGACCCAGTACTTC

v_gene: TRBV4-3
j_gene: TRBJ1-5
d_gene: .
abundance: .
CDR3aa: CASSQEWNLGNQPQHF
CDR3nt: TGCGCCAGCAGCCAAGAATGGAACCTAGGGAATCAGCCCCAGCATTTT

v_gene: TRBV4-3
j_gene: TRBJ2-5
d_gene: TRBD1
abundance: few
CDR3aa: CASSFDRVATQYF
CDR3nt: TGCGCCAGCAGTTTCGACAGGGTTGCGACCCAGTACTTC

v_gene: TRBV4-2
j_gene: TRBJ2-4
d_gene: .
abundance: .
CDR3aa: CASSQVGQGTKNIQYF
CDR3nt: TGTGCCAGCAGCCAAGTGGGCCAGGGGACCAAAAACATTCAGTACTTC

v_gene: TRBV7-2
j_gene: TRBJ2-7
d_gene: TRBD1
abundance: few
CDR3aa: CASSLAAGTGRPYEQYF
CDR3nt: TGTGCCAGCAGCCTAGCAGCCGGGACAGGGCGCCCCTACGAGCAGTACTTC